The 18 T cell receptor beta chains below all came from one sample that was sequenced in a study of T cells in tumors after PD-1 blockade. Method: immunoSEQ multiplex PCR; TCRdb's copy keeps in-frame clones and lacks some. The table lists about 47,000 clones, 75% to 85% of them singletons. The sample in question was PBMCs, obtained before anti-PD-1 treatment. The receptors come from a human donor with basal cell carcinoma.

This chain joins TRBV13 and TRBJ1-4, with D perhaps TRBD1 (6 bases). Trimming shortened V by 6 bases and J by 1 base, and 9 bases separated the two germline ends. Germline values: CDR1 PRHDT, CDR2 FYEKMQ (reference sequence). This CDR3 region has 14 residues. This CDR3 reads CASRKQGTNEKLFF. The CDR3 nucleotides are TGTGCCAGCAGGAAACAGGGAACTAATGAAAAACTGTTTTTT. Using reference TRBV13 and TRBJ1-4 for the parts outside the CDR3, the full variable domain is AAGVIQSPRHLIKEKRETATLKCYPIPRHDTVYWYQQGPGQDPQFLISFYEKMQSDKGSIPDRFSAQQFSDYHSELNMSSLELGDSALYFCASRKQGTNEKLFFGSGTQLSVL.

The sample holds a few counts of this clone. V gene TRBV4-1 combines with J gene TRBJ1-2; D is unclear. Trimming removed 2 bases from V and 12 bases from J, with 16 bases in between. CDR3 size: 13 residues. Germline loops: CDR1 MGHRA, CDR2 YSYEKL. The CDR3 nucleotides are TGCGCCAGCAGCCAATCTATCACTCGGAAGGACACCTTC. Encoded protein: CASSQSITRKDTF.

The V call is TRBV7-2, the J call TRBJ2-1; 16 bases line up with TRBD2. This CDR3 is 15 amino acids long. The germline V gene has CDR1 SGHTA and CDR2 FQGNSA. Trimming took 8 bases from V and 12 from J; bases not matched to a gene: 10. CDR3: CASGGLAGGPGGQFF. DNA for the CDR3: TGTGCCAGCGGGGGACTAGCGGGAGGGCCAGGTGGGCAGTTCTTC.

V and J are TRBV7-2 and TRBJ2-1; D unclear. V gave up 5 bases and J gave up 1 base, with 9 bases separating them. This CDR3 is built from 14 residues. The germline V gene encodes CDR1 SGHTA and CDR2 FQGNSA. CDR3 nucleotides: TGTGCCAGCAGCCCTGATCGGTCCTACAATGAGCAGTTCTTC. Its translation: CASSPDRSYNEQFF.

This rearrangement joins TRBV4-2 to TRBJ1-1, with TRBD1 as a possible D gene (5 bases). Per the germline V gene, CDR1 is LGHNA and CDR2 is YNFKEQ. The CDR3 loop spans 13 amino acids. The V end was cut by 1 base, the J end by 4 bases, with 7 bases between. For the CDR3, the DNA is TGTGCCAGCAGCCAAGGACAGTCCACTGAAGCTTTCTTT. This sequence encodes CASSQGQSTEAFF.

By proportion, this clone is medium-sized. The CDR3 here is CASSLSRNLYGYTF. Written as DNA, the CDR3 is TGTGCCAGCAGCTTGAGCCGAAACCTCTATGGCTACACCTTC. The chain has TRBV5-6 and TRBJ1-2; unclear D gene. Germline-derived CDR1 and CDR2 are SGHDT and YYEEEE. Trimming took off 1 base at V and 4 bases at J, with 11 bases between the two ends. This CDR3 contains 14 residues.

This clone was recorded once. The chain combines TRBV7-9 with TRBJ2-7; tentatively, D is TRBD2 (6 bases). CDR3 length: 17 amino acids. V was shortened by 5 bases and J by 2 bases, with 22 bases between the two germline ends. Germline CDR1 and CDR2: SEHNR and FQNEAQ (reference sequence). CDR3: CASSQTTRVPGAYEQYF. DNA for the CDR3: TGTGCCAGCAGCCAAACGACGCGAGTCCCGGGGGCCTACGAGCAGTACTTC.

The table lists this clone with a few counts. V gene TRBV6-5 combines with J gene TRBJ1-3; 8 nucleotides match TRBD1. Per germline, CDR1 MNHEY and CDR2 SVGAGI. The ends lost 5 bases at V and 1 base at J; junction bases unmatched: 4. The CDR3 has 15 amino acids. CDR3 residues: CASSRQGTSGNTIYF. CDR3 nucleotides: TGTGCCAGCAGTCGACAGGGGACATCTGGAAACACCATATATTTT.

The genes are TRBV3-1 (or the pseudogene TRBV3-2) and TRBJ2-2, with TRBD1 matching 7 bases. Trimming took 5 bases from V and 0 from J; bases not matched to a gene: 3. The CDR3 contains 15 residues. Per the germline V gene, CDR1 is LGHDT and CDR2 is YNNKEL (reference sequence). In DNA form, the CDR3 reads TGTGCCAGCAGCGGGACAGCGGCGAACACCGGGGAGCTGTTTTTT. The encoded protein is CASSGTAANTGELFF.

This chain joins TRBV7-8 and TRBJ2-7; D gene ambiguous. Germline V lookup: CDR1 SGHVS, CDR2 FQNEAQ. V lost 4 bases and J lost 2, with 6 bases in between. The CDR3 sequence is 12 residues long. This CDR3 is CASSSHAYEQYF. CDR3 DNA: TGTGCCAGCAGCTCCCATGCCTACGAGCAGTACTTC.

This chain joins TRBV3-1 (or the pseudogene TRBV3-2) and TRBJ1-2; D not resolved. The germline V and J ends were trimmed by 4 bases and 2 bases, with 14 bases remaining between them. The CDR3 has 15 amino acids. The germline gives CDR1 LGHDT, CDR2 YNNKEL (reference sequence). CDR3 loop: CASSRGGPENYGYTF. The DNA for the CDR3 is TGTGCCAGCAGCCGAGGCGGGCCCGAAAACTATGGCTACACCTTC.

CDR3 in amino acids: CASSLAHGQGWGYTF. The DNA of the CDR3 is TGTGCCAGCAGTTTAGCGCATGGACAGGGATGGGGCTACACCTTC. The chain links TRBV28 to TRBJ1-2; 8 bases agree with TRBD1. Losses at the gene ends were 2 bases for V and 8 bases for J; bases not matched to a gene: 10. This CDR3 contains 15 residues. Germline-derived CDR1 and CDR2 are MDHEN and SYDVKM.

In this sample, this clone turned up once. CDR3 amino acids: CASSADLSGPDTQYF. In DNA, the CDR3 is TGTGCCAGCAGCGCTGATTTAAGTGGCCCAGATACGCAGTATTTT. The V gene is TRBV9, the J gene TRBJ2-3; no clear D gene. The CDR3 loop spans 15 amino acids. CDR1 and CDR2 (germline): SGDLS, YYNGEE. The V end was cut by 3 bases, the J end by 4 bases, with 15 bases between.

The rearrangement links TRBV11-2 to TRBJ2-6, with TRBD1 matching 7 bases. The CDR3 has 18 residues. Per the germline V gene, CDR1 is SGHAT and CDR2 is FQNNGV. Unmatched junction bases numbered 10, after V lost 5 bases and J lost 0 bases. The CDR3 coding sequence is TGTGCCAGCAGCCCAACCTGGACAGGCAGCTCTGGGGCCAACGTCCTGACTTTC. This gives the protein CASSPTWTGSSGANVLTF.

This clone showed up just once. In DNA form, the CDR3 reads TGTGCCAGCAGTTTCGCAGGGGGCATCTCCTACGAGCAGTACTTC. Translating gives CASSFAGGISYEQYF. The chain is built from TRBV28 and TRBJ2-7; 8 nucleotides align to TRBD1. With V trimmed by 3 bases and J by 0 bases, 4 bases remained unmatched. The germline V gene has CDR1 MDHEN and CDR2 SYDVKM. The CDR3 covers 15 residues.

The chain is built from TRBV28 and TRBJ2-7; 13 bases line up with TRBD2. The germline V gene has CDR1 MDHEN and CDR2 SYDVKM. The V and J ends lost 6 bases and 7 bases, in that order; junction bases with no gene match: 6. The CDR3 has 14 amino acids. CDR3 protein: CASRLPGLAGEQYF. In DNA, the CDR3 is TGTGCCAGCAGGCTGCCGGGACTAGCGGGGGAGCAGTACTTC.

The CDR3 DNA sequence: TGTGCCAGCAGCCCCGCTCAGGGACCAAATCAGCCCCAGCATTTT. This translates into CASSPAQGPNQPQHF. The gene calls are TRBV6-5 and TRBJ1-5; possible D gene TRBD1, 5 bases. Germline V gene data show CDR1 as MNHEY and CDR2 as SVGAGI. V was shortened by 6 bases and J by 4 bases, with 16 bases between the two germline ends. The CDR3 extends over 15 amino acids.

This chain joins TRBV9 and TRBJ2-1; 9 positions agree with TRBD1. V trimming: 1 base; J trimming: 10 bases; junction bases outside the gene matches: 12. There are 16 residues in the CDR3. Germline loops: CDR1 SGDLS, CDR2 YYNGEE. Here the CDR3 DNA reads TGTGCCAGCAGCGTATCCCTCGGGACAGGGCAAGGCGAGCAGTTCTTC. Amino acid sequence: CASSVSLGTGQGEQFF.